This TCR beta chain was captured in a study of PD-1 blockade in mismatch repair-deficient tumors. At the level of the study: Patients had approximately 12 mismatch repair-deficient cancer types, all previously treated and progressing. Study observations and caveats: After pembrolizumab, tumor-resident clones rose rapidly, then generally contracted before radiologic responses.

Mismatch repair deficiency was confirmed in all patients, by PCR or immunohistochemistry. TCRs were sequenced from a few patients responding to pembrolizumab. CDR1 and CDR2 (germline): SNHLY, FYNNEI. CDR3 length: 13 amino acids. V was trimmed by 4 bases and J by 5 bases, leaving 8 bases between them. The method was immunoSEQ multiplex PCR; TCRdb's version includes in-frame clones alone and lacks a portion of them. The sample yields around 68,000 clones, about 78% seen once. Points on this clone: Antigen unknown.

The receptor was isolated from an adult with mismatch repair-deficient cancer. The source material was peripheral blood, sampled 2 weeks after starting pembrolizumab. The chain has TRBV2 and TRBJ1-4; D remains ambiguous. The CDR3 DNA follows: TGTGCCAGCAGTGTACTGCGGAATGAAAAACTGTTTTTT. This codes for CASSVLRNEKLFF.